The 26 T cell receptor beta chains below come from one sample, sequenced in a study of T-cell memory formation after mild COVID-19. In TCRdb, the 5' RACE reads were re-called with MiXCR into one record per CDR3 protein. The sample records hundreds of thousands of distinct CDR3 sequences, approximately 15% being singletons. The sequenced sample was PBMCs or a T cell subset sorted from them (not recorded which). The source is a man between 18 and 35 years old who had mild COVID-19 (a few samples of this study predate the infection). Cell type and time point are not known.

This chain links TRBV10-3 with TRBJ1-2, with D uncertain. V was clipped by 2 bases and J by 6 bases, with 16 bases between them. Germline V gives CDR1 ENHRY, CDR2 SYGVKD. The CDR3 runs to 15 residues. Here the CDR3 reads CAISEARGWGHGYTF. The CDR3 DNA reads as TGTGCCATCAGTGAGGCGCGGGGTTGGGGTCATGGCTACACCTTC.

In this sample, this clonotype turned up a few times. The chain employs TRBV3-1 and TRBJ2-5; the match to TRBD2 covers 11 bases. Germline CDR1 LGHDT, CDR2 YNNKEL (reference sequence). This CDR3 has 15 residues. Losses at the gene ends were 6 bases for V and 5 bases for J; bases not matched to a gene: 8. The CDR3 nucleotides read TGTGCCAGCAGTCCGGGATCTAGCGGGGGGGAGACCCAGTACTTC. It encodes CASSPGSSGGETQYF.

This chain connects TRBV7-3 to TRBJ2-2; 7 nucleotides match TRBD1. CDR3 length equals 14 residues. J gave up 0 bases and V 6 bases, and 1 base lay outside the gene matches. Germline V gene sequence: CDR1 SGHTA, CDR2 FQGTGA. The CDR3 region is CASRGQSNTGELFF. DNA for the CDR3: TGTGCCAGCAGGGGACAGTCGAACACCGGGGAGCTGTTTTTT.

In its sample, this clonotype was seen a few times. The V and J genes are TRBV14 and TRBJ1-1; D is ambiguous. V lost 1 base and J 0 bases, leaving 12 bases between the germline ends. The CDR3 has 16 amino acids. From germline, CDR1 is SGHDN and CDR2 FVKESK. CDR3 bases: TGTGCCAGCAGCCAAGCTCGCTTAAACTTGAACACTGAAGCTTTCTTT. This encodes CASSQARLNLNTEAFF.

The table lists this clonotype with a few counts. The chain carries TRBV5-1 and TRBJ2-1; 10 bases match TRBD2. The V gene end was trimmed by 0 bases and the J gene end by 0 bases; junction bases not matched to a gene: 9. Germline V gives CDR1 SGHRS, CDR2 YFSETQ. The CDR3 is 19 residues long. CDR3 sequence (DNA): TGCGCCAGCAGCTTGGTAGTAAGCGGGGGGGCGCGCTCCTACAATGAGCAGTTCTTC. Protein sequence: CASSLVVSGGARSYNEQFF.

The chain uses TRBV28 and TRBJ2-4; D is ambiguous. The CDR3 extends over 12 amino acids. Deletions cut 0 bases from V and 7 bases from J, with 4 bases between. The germline V gene has CDR1 MDHEN and CDR2 SYDVKM. The CDR3 protein is CASSLWMNIQYF. The DNA of the CDR3 is TGTGCCAGCAGTTTATGGATGAACATTCAGTACTTC. Supplemented by reference TRBV28 and TRBJ2-4, the full variable domain reads DVKVTQSSRYLVKRTGEKVFLECVQDMDHENMFWYRQDPGLGLRLIYFSYDVKMKEKGDIPEGYSVSREKKERFSLILESASTNQTSMYLCASSLWMNIQYFGAGTRLSVL.

In its sample, this clonotype was seen many times. The V call is TRBV9, the J call TRBJ2-2; D unresolved. Between the trimmed V and J ends, which lost 4 bases and 3 bases, there was a span of 4 bases. Per germline, CDR1 SGDLS and CDR2 YYNGEE. This CDR3 region has 12 residues. Here the CDR3 reads CASSRYTGELFF. CDR3 sequence (DNA): TGTGCCAGCAGCAGGTACACCGGGGAGCTGTTTTTT.

V usage is TRBV29-1 and J usage is TRBJ2-1, with TRBD2 matching over 7 bases. The germline V gene encodes CDR1 SQVTM and CDR2 ANQGSEA. The V gene end was trimmed by 2 bases and the J gene end by 2 bases; junction bases not matched to a gene: 6. The CDR3 runs to 15 residues. The CDR3 reads CSVERAGDPYNEQFF. The CDR3 DNA reads TGCAGCGTTGAAAGGGCGGGGGATCCCTACAATGAGCAGTTCTTC.

This clonotype was found a few times. The V gene is TRBV19, the J gene TRBJ1-1, with D maybe TRBD1 (5 bases). The CDR3 consists of 11 residues. Per germline, CDR1 LNHDA and CDR2 SQIVND (reference sequence). Trimming took 10 bases from V and 4 from J, leaving 10 bases between them. CDR3 sequence reads: CATAGGTEAFF. The CDR3 bases are TGTGCCACCGCCGGGGGCACTGAAGCTTTCTTT.

A few counts support this clonotype. This rearrangement joins TRBV3-1 to TRBJ2-5; D is ambiguous. The CDR3 is made up of 13 amino acids. Trimming shortened V by 4 bases and J by 2 bases, and 8 bases separated the two germline ends. Germline CDR1 is LGHDT and CDR2 is YNNKEL (reference sequence). Here the CDR3 DNA reads TGTGCCAGCAGCCCGATCGGGCAAGAGACCCAGTACTTC. This translates into CASSPIGQETQYF.

There are a few counts of this clonotype. The rearrangement links TRBV6-4 to TRBJ2-3; no reliable D call. Per the germline V gene, CDR1 is MRHNA and CDR2 is SNTAGT. The V gene lost 3 bases and the J gene lost 0 bases, with 10 bases spanning the gap. The CDR3 loop spans 15 amino acids. The CDR3 is CASSESPASTDTQYF. In DNA, the CDR3 is TGTGCCAGCAGTGAAAGTCCGGCTAGCACAGATACGCAGTATTTT.

The chain joins TRBV12-3 or TRBV12-4 to TRBJ2-7; possibly TRBD1 for D (5 bases). The V end lost 3 bases, the J end lost 3 bases, and 9 bases lay between the germline ends. CDR3 length: 13 amino acids. CDR3 region: CASSFRVGYEQYF. DNA of the CDR3: TGTGCCAGCAGTTTCAGGGTTGGCTACGAGCAGTACTTC.

V is TRBV12-3 or TRBV12-4 and J is TRBJ2-1; either TRBD1 or TRBD2 may supply D (6 bases each). The CDR3 totals 13 residues. The V end lost 5 bases, the J end lost 7 bases, and 12 bases lay between the germline ends. The CDR3 loop reads CASSPRGTNEQFF. As DNA, the CDR3 is TGTGCCAGCAGTCCTAGGGGGACTAATGAGCAGTTCTTC.

This clonotype was detected only a few times. The chain is built from TRBV4-1 and TRBJ2-2; maybe TRBD2 (6 bases). V lost 4 bases and J 4 bases, leaving 25 bases between the germline ends. Germline CDR1 reads MGHRA; CDR2 reads YSYEKL. This CDR3 contains 19 residues. The CDR3 reads CASSPTTRRGATGTGELFF. CDR3 bases: TGCGCCAGCAGCCCCACTACCCGGAGGGGCGCGACGGGCACCGGGGAGCTGTTTTTT.

This clonotype was seen a handful of times. V gene TRBV6-5 combines with J gene TRBJ1-5; 7 nucleotides align to TRBD1. Germline trimming cut 4 bases from V and 3 bases from J; bases unmatched to any gene: 3. The CDR3 runs to 14 residues. Germline loops: CDR1 MNHEY, CDR2 SVGAGI. The CDR3 DNA follows: TGTGCCAGCAGTTTAGGACAGGACAATCAGCCCCAGCATTTT. Residues: CASSLGQDNQPQHF.

This clonotype was seen repeatedly, ten times or more. The J gene is TRBJ1-1, the V gene TRBV20-1, with D possibly matching TRBD1 (5 bases). Germline loops: CDR1 DFQATT, CDR2 SNEGSKA (reference sequence). The CDR3 is 14 residues long. Between the trimmed V and J ends, which lost 6 bases and 0 bases, there was a span of 14 bases. CDR3 coding DNA: TGCAGTGCACCCCGGGAGGGGATGAACACTGAAGCTTTCTTT. Its translation is CSAPREGMNTEAFF.

This clonotype was observed a few times. The gene calls are TRBV4-2 and TRBJ2-3; 8 bases are a match to TRBD1. V lost 1 base to trimming and J lost 4 bases; unmatched junction nucleotides: 7. Germline V CDR1 and CDR2: LGHNA, YNFKEQ. The CDR3 runs to 16 residues. The CDR3 DNA reads as TGTGCCAGCAGCCAAGGAGACAGGGGTTCGGCAGATACGCAGTATTTT. This encodes CASSQGDRGSADTQYF.

The table lists this clonotype with a few counts. This sequence joins TRBV19 and TRBJ1-5, with D perhaps matching TRBD1 (5 bases). V lost 3 bases and J lost 6, with 12 bases in between. This CDR3 comprises 14 residues. In germline, CDR1 is LNHDA, CDR2 SQIVND (reference sequence). The CDR3 nucleotides are TGTGCCAGTAGTATGCCCGGGGGGTTTCAGCCCCAGCATTTT. This encodes CASSMPGGFQPQHF.

This clonotype was picked up a small number of times. The V and J genes are TRBV7-9 and TRBJ1-1; no reliable D call. The CDR3 is 10 residues long. V lost 10 bases to trimming and J lost 8 bases, with 11 bases between them. Germline values: CDR1 SEHNR, CDR2 FQNEAQ (reference sequence). The CDR3 is CATPPVEAFF. The CDR3 DNA is TGTGCCACCCCCCCGGTAGAAGCTTTCTTT.

The sample holds a few counts of this clonotype. This sequence joins TRBV19 and TRBJ2-2; D is possibly TRBD1 (6 bases). V was clipped by 4 bases and J by 5 bases, with 11 bases between them. The length of the CDR3 is 14 residues. CDR1 and CDR2 from the germline V gene are LNHDA and SQIVND (reference sequence). The CDR3 sequence is CASSTGVRTGELFF. The CDR3 DNA sequence: TGTGCCAGTAGTACAGGGGTTCGGACCGGGGAGCTGTTTTTT.

This clonotype occurred many times. This chain uses TRBV6-1 with TRBJ2-1, with 10 bases fitting TRBD1. This CDR3 region has 16 residues. Germline assignment: CDR1 MNHNS and CDR2 SASEGT. The junction had 13 bases not matched to a gene; V was cut back by 4 bases and J by 10 bases. The CDR3 here is CASSGKPGQGSVEQFF. DNA for the CDR3: TGTGCCAGCAGTGGGAAACCGGGACAGGGGTCGGTGGAGCAGTTCTTC.

This clonotype turned up a few times. The chain uses TRBV12-1 and TRBJ2-3; TRBD2 reflects the table's D call only, with no check against the DNA. TRBV12-1 constitutes a pseudogene. The CDR3 is made up of 19 amino acids. The CDR3 region is CASSLPGLAGGKSTDTQYF. DNA for the CDR3: TGTGCCAGCAGCTTACCGGGACTAGCGGGGGGGAAGAGCACAGATACGCAGTATTTT.

This clonotype was counted a few times. The V gene is TRBV5-1, the J gene TRBJ2-2; D may be TRBD2 (7 bases). The CDR3 is 18 residues long. Trimming removed 0 bases at V and 4 bases at J, with 19 bases between. CDR1 and CDR2 from the germline V gene are SGHRS and YFSETQ. CDR3 residues: CASSLEGRGGGPTGELFF. The CDR3 bases are TGCGCCAGCAGCTTGGAAGGACGAGGGGGGGGCCCCACCGGGGAGCTGTTTTTT.

The rearrangement joins TRBV28 to TRBJ1-5, with D possibly being TRBD1 (6 bases). Germline CDR1 MDHEN, CDR2 SYDVKM. V lost 2 bases, J lost 5 bases, and 10 bases lay in between. The CDR3 is 14 amino acids. This CDR3 reads CASSLRDTHQPQHF. The CDR3 DNA sequence: TGTGCCAGCAGTTTAAGGGACACCCATCAGCCCCAGCATTTT.

This clonotype has more than one count but fewer than ten. The CDR3 loop is CASSLSAGPSLRNEQFF. The CDR3 DNA sequence: TGCGCCAGCAGCTTGTCGGCAGGCCCATCCCTACGGAATGAGCAGTTCTTC. The chain links TRBV5-1 to TRBJ2-1; unclear D gene. Germline V gene data show CDR1 as SGHRS and CDR2 as YFSETQ. V was pared by 1 base and J by 7 bases, with 21 bases between. This CDR3 is 17 amino acids long. The variable domain in full, completed from reference TRBV5-1 and TRBJ2-1, reads KAGVTQTPRYLIKTRGQQVTLSCSPISGHRSVSWYQQTPGQGLQFLFEYFSETQRNKGNFPGRFSGRQFSNSRSEMNVSTLELGDSALYLCASSLSAGPSLRNEQFFGPGTRLTVL.

V gene TRBV15 combines with J gene TRBJ2-7, with 9 bases fitting TRBD1. Trimming removed 7 bases from V and 0 bases from J; junction bases left unmatched: 4. Per the germline V gene, CDR1 is LNHNV and CDR2 is YYDKDF (reference sequence). The CDR3 is made up of 14 amino acids. CDR3 coding DNA: TGTGCCACCACGCGGGACAGGGACTCCTACGAGCAGTACTTC. Protein: CATTRDRDSYEQYF. The variable domain in full, with the rest retrieved from reference TRBV15 and TRBJ2-7, is DAMVIQNPRYQVTQFGKPVTLSCSQTLNHNVMYWYQQKSSQAPKLLFHYYDKDFNNEADTPDNFQSRRPNTSFCFLDIRSPGLGDTAMYLCATTRDRDSYEQYFGPGTRLTVT.